Reported below is one T cell receptor beta chain. Its antigen is not known. Being one base from a much bigger clone, this may be a read error. TCRdb itself ran the RT-PCR reads through MiXCR, one entry per CDR3 protein. The sample lists roughly 700,000 distinct CDR3 sequences; approximately 13% were seen once. The CDR3 extends over 13 amino acids. Germline loops: CDR1 MNHEY, CDR2 SVGAGI. The sample originates from a study of response to subunit inactivated influenza vaccine. Overall study findings and caveats: Each seasonal influenza vaccination, the authors suggested, recruits few new T cells.

The source was PBMCs from blood, collected approximately 15 days before vaccination. J is TRBJ2-7 and V is TRBV6-5; possibly TRBD1 or TRBD2 for D (5 bases each). The receptor comes from a man aged 50-59 years who received an inactivated influenza vaccine. CDR3 sequence (DNA): TGTTCCAGCAGTTACGGGACGAACTACGAGCAGTACTTC. Its translation: CSSSYGTNYEQYF.